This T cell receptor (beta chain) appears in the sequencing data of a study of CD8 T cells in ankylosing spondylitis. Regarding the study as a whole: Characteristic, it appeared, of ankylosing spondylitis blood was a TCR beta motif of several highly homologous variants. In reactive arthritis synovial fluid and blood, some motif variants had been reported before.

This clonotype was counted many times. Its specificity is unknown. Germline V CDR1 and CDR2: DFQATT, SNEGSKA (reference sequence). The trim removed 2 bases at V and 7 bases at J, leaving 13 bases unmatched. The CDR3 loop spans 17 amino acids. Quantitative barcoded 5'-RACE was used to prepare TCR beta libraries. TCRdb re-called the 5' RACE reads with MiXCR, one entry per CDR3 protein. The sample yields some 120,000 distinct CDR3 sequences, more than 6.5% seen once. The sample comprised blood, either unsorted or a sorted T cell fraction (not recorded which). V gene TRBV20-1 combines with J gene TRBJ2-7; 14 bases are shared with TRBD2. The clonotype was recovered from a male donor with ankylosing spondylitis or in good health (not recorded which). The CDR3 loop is CSARSRTSGGLTREQYF. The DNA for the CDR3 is TGCAGTGCTAGATCCAGGACTAGCGGGGGGCTTACCCGGGAGCAGTACTTC.